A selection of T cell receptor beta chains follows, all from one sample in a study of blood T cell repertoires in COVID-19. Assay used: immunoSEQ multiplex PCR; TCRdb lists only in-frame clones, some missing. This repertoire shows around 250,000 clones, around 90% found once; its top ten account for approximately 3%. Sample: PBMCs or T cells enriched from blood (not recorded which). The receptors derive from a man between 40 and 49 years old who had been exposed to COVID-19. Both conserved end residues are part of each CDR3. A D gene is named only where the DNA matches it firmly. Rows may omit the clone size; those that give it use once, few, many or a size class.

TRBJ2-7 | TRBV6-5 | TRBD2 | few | CASSSSGLASGEQYF | TGTGCCAGCAGTTCCTCCGGACTAGCGTCGGGGGAGCAGTACTTC
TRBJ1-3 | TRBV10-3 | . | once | CAISALEVPGNTIYF | TGTGCCATCAGTGCTTTGGAGGTTCCTGGAAACACCATATATTTT
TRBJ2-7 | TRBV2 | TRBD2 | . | CASSEAPGLAGPYEQYF | TGTGCCAGCAGTGAAGCACCGGGACTAGCGGGACCCTACGAGCAGTACTTC
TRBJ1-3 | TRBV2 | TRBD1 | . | CASLRDRGRNTIYF | TGTGCCAGCTTACGGGACAGGGGGAGAAACACCATATATTTT
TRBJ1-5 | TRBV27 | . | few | CASSQGPYSNQPQHF | TGTGCCAGCAGCCAGGGCCCATATAGCAATCAGCCCCAGCATTTT
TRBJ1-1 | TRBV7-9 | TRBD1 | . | CASSAGQGEAFF | TGTGCCAGCAGCGCCGGACAGGGCGAAGCTTTCTTT
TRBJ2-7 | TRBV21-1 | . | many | CASSKFGTEKPYEQYF | TGTGCCAGCAGCAAATTCGGGACAGAGAAACCCTACGAGCAGTACTTC
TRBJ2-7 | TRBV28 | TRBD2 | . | CASRTTIGGLAVYEQYF | TGTGCCAGCAGGACGACAATCGGAGGACTAGCGGTTTACGAGCAGTACTTC
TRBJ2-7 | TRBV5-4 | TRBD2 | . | CASSQELSGSSYEQYF | TGTGCCAGCAGCCAGGAGCTTAGCGGGAGTTCCTACGAGCAGTACTTC
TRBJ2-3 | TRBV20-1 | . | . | CSASGGYGKDTQYF | TGCAGTGCCAGTGGAGGTTATGGTAAAGATACGCAGTATTTT
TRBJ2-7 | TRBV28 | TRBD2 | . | CASSLLMWEGSSYEQYF | TGTGCCAGCAGTTTATTGATGTGGGAGGGGAGCTCCTACGAGCAGTACTTC
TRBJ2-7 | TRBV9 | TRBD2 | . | CASSVSSSGRKEQYF | TGTGCCAGCAGCGTAAGCTCAAGCGGGAGGAAGGAGCAGTACTTC
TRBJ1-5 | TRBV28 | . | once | CASRSSGKTSNQPQHF | TGTGCCAGCAGATCCTCGGGGAAGACGAGCAATCAGCCCCAGCATTTT
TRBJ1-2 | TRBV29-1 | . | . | CSVEDRGAGDGYTF | TGCAGCGTTGAAGATCGGGGGGCAGGTGATGGCTACACCTTC
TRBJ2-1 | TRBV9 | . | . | CASSSGSYNEQFF | TGTGCCAGCAGTTCAGGGTCATACAATGAGCAGTTCTTC
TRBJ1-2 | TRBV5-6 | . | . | CASSLAETTTYGYTF | TGTGCCAGCAGCTTGGCCGAAACAACCACGTATGGCTACACCTTC
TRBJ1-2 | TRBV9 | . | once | CASSVGDSRSGYTF | TGTGCCAGCAGCGTAGGAGACTCCCGGAGCGGCTACACCTTC
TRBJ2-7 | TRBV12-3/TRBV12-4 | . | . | CASSSLYEQYF | TGTGCCAGCAGTTCCTTATACGAGCAGTACTTC
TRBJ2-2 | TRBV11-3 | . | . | CASSFQNTGELFF | TGTGCCAGCAGCTTCCAAAACACCGGGGAGCTGTTTTTT
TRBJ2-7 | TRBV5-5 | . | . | CASSLVPGANSAYEQYF | TGTGCCAGCAGCTTGGTTCCCGGAGCGAATAGTGCCTACGAGCAGTACTTC
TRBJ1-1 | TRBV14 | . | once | CASSQDLQGGTEAFF | TGTGCCAGCAGCCAAGATCTTCAGGGCGGAACTGAAGCTTTCTTT
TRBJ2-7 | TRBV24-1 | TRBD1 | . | CATSDPTGPEQYF | TGTGCCACCAGTGACCCGACAGGGCCCGAGCAGTACTTC
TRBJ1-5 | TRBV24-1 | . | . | CATSDLKSGQPQHF | TGTGCCACCAGTGATTTAAAGTCGGGTCAGCCCCAGCATTTT
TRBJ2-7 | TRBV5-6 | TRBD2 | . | CASSSSTPAARGGEQYF | TGTGCCAGCAGCTCTTCCACCCCTGCGGCGAGGGGAGGGGAGCAGTACTTC
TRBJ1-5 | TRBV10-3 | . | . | CAISDAGAKVNQPQHF | TGTGCCATCAGTGATGCCGGAGCTAAGGTCAATCAGCCCCAGCATTTT
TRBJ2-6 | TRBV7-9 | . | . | CASSLGLGSAGANVLTF | TGTGCCAGCAGCTTGGGTCTCGGGAGTGCTGGGGCCAACGTCCTGACTTTC
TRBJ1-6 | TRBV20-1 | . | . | CSVNHSPLHF | TGCAGTGTCAATCATTCACCCCTCCACTTT
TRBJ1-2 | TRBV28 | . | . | CASSFQGSNGYTF | TGTGCCAGCAGTTTTCAGGGCTCCAATGGCTACACCTTC
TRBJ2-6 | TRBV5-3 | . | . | CAKHRDANVLTF | TGTGCCAAGCATCGCGATGCCAACGTCCTGACTTTC
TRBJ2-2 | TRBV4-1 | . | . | CASSQVGGNTGELFF | TGCGCCAGCAGCCAAGTTGGCGGGAACACCGGGGAGCTGTTTTTT
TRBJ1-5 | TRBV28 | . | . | CASAEGNQPQHF | TGTGCCAGCGCCGAGGGCAATCAGCCCCAGCATTTT
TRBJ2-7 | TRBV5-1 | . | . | CASRGRTGMGEQYF | TGCGCCAGCAGAGGACGAACAGGTATGGGGGAGCAGTACTTC
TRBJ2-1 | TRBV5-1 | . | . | CASSFERRSYNEQFF | TGCGCCAGCAGCTTCGAGCGGCGCTCCTACAATGAGCAGTTCTTC
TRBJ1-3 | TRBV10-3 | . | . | CAISLTGSSSGNTIYF | TGTGCCATCAGCTTGACAGGTTCCAGCTCTGGAAACACCATATATTTT
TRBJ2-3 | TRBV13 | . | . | CASSLDRTDTQYF | TGTGCCAGCAGCTTAGACAGAACAGATACGCAGTATTTT
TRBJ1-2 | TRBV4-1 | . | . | CASSQGGAGYGYTF | TGCGCCAGCAGCCAGGGGGGGGCGGGCTATGGCTACACCTTC
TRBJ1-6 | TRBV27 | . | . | CASSLGGQNSPLHF | TGTGCCAGCAGTTTAGGGGGACAAAATTCACCCCTCCACTTT
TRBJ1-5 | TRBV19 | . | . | CASSILGLQHF | TGTGCCAGTAGTATACTTGGGCTCCAGCATTTT
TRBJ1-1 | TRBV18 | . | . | CASSPPMRNTEAFF | TGTGCCAGCTCACCACCGATGAGGAACACTGAAGCTTTCTTT
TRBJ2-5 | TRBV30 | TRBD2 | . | CAWRGLAGETQYF | TGTGCCTGGAGGGGACTAGCGGGAGAGACCCAGTACTTC
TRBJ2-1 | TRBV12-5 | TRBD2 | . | CASGLFASGSRVEQFF | TGTGCTAGTGGTTTGTTCGCTAGCGGGAGCAGGGTTGAGCAGTTCTTC
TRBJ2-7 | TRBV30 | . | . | CAWTGRANYEQYF | TGTGCCTGGACGGGCAGGGCTAACTACGAGCAGTACTTC
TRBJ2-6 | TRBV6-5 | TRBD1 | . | CASSWTGTAGANVLTF | TGTGCCAGCAGTTGGACAGGGACGGCGGGGGCCAACGTCCTGACTTTC
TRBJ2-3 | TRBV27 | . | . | CASSLNLATDTQYF | TGTGCCAGCAGTTTAAATCTAGCGACAGATACGCAGTATTTT
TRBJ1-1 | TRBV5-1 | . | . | CASSYRQVPFEAFF | TGCGCCAGCAGCTACCGACAGGTTCCATTTGAAGCTTTCTTT
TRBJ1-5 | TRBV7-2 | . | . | CASSYFRQPQHF | TGTGCCAGCAGCTATTTCAGACAGCCCCAGCATTTT
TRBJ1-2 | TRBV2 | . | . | CASSVGETLSGYTF | TGTGCCAGCAGTGTAGGGGAAACCTTATCAGGCTACACCTTC
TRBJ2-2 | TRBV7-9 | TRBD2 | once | CASSPPQRGNTGELFF | TGTGCCAGCAGCCCCCCGCAGCGGGGGAACACCGGGGAGCTGTTTTTT